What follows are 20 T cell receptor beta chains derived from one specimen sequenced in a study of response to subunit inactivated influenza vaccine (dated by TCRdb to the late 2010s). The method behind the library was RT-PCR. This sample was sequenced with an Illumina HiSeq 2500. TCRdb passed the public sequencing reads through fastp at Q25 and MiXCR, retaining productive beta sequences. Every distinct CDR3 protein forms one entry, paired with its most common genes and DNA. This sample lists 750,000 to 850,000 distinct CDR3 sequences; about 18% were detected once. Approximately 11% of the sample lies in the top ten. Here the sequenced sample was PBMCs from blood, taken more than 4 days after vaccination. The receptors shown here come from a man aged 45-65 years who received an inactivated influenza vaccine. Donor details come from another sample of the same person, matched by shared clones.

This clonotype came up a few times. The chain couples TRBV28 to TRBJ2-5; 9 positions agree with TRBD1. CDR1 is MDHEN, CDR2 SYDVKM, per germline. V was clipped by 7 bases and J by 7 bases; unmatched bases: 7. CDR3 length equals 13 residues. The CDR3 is CASKLTGGGTQYF. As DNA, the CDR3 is TGTGCCAGCAAACTGACAGGGGGTGGGACCCAGTACTTC.

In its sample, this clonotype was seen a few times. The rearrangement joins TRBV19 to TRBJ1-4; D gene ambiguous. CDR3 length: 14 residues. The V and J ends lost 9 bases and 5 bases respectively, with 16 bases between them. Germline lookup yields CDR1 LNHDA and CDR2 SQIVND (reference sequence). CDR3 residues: CASAVGLGNEKLFF. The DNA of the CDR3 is TGTGCCAGCGCCGTGGGCCTGGGGAATGAAAAACTGTTTTTT.

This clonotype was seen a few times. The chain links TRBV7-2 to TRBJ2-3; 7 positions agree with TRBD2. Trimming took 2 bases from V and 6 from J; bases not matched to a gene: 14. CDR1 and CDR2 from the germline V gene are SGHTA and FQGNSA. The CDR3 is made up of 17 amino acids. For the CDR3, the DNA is TGTGCCAGCAGCTTAATGGTTCAGCGGGGCCCGCCCGATACGCAGTATTTT. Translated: CASSLMVQRGPPDTQYF.

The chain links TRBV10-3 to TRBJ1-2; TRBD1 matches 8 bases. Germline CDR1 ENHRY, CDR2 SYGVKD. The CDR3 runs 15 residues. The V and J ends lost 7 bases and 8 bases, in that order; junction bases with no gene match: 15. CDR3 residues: CAIKASQGASDGYTF. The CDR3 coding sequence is TGTGCCATCAAAGCCTCCCAGGGGGCGTCGGACGGCTACACCTTC.

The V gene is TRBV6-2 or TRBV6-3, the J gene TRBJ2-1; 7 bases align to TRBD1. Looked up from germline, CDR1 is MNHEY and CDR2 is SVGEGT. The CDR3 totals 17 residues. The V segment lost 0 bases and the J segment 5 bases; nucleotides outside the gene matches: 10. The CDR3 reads CASSYSAQGPFHNEQFF. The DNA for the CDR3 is TGTGCCAGCAGTTACTCGGCACAGGGGCCTTTCCACAATGAGCAGTTCTTC.

In DNA, the CDR3 is TGCAGTGCGGGGAGGGGGGAAGCTAACTATGGCTACACCTTC. Its protein is CSAGRGEANYGYTF. V and J are TRBV20-1 and TRBJ1-2; D is possibly TRBD1 (6 bases). The germline V gene has CDR1 DFQATT and CDR2 SNEGSKA (reference sequence). The CDR3 covers 14 residues. The V end was cut by 6 bases, the J end by 0 bases, with 14 bases between.

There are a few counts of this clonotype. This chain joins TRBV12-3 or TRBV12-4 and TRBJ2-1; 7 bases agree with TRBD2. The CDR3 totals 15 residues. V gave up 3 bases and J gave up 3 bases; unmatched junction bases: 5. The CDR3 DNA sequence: TGTGCCAGCAGTTTTACGGCTAGCGGCTACAATGAGCAGTTCTTC. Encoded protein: CASSFTASGYNEQFF.

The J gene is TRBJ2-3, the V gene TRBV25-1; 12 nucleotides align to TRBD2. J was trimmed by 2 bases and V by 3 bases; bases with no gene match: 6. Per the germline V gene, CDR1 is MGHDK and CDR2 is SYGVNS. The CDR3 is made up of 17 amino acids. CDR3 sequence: CASSETGLAGLTDTQYF. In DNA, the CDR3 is TGTGCCAGCAGTGAGACAGGACTAGCGGGGCTCACAGATACGCAGTATTTT.

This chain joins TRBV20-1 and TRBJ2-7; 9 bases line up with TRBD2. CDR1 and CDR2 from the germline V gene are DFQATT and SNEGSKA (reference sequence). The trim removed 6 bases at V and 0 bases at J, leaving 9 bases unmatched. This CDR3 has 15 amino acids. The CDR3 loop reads CSAKRLAASSYEQYF. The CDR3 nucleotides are TGCAGTGCCAAGCGACTAGCGGCGAGCTCCTACGAGCAGTACTTC.

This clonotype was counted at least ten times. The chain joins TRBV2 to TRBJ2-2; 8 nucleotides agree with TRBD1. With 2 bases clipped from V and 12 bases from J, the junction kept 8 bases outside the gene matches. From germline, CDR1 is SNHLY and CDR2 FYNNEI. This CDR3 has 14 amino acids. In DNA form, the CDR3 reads TGTGCCAGCAGTGAACGACAGGGGATCGCGAAGCTGTTTTTT. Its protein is CASSERQGIAKLFF.

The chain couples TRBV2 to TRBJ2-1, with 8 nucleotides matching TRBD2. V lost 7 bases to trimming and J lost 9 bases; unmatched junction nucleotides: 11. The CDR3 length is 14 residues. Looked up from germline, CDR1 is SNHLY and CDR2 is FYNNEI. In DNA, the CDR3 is TGTGCCAGCACCAGAGGGGCGGGAGGTGGTGAGCAGTTCTTC. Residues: CASTRGAGGGEQFF.

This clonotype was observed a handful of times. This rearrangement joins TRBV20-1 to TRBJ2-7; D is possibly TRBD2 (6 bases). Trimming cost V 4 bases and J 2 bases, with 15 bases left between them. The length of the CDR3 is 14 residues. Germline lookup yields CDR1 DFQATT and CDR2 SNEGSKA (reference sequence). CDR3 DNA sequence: TGCAGTGCTAAATCTCTAGCGTCCACCTACGAGCAGTACTTC. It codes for CSAKSLASTYEQYF.

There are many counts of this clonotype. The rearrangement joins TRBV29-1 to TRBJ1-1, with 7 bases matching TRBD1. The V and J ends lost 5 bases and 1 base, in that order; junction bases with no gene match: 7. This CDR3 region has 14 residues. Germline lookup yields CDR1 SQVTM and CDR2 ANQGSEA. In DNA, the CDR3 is TGCAGCGTTACCAACAGGGGCGGGAACACTGAAGCTTTCTTT. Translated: CSVTNRGGNTEAFF.

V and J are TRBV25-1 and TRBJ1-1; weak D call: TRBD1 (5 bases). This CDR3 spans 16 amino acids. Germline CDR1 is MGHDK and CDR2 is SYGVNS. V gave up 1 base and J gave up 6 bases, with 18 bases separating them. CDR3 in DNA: TGTGCCAGCAGTGAATGGTCAGGGCGGATGAGGGCTGAAGCTTTCTTT. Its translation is CASSEWSGRMRAEAFF.

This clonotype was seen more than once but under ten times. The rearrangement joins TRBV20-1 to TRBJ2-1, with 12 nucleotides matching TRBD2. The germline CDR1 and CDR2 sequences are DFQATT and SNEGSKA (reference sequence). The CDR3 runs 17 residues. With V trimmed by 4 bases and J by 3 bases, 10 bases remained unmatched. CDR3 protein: CSATAPGLAGGYNEQFF. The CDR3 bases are TGCAGTGCTACGGCTCCGGGACTAGCGGGTGGCTACAATGAGCAGTTCTTC.

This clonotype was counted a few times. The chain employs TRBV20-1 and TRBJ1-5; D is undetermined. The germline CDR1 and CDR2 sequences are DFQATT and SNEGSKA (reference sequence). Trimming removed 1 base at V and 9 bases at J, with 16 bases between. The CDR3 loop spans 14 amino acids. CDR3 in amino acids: CSARGVKEARPQHF. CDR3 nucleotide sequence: TGCAGTGCTAGAGGGGTAAAGGAAGCAAGGCCCCAGCATTTT.

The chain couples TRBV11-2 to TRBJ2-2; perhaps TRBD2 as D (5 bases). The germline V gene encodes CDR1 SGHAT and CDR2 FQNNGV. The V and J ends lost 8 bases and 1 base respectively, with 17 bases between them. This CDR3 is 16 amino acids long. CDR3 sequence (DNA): TGTGCCAGCCGGACTCGCGAAAACGTGAACACCGGGGAGCTGTTTTTT. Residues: CASRTRENVNTGELFF.

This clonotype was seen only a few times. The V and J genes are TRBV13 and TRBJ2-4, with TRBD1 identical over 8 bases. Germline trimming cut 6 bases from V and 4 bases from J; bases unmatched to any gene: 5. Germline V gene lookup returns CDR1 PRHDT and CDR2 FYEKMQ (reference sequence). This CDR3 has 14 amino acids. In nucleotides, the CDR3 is TGTGCCAGCAGATCCAGGACAGGGAAAAACATTCAGTACTTC. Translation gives CASRSRTGKNIQYF.

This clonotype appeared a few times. CDR3 DNA: TGCAGTGCTCCGGGACTACGGTTGAATGAGCAGTTCTTC. Protein: CSAPGLRLNEQFF. V is TRBV20-1 and J is TRBJ2-1, with 7 bases fitting TRBD2. The germline V gene has CDR1 DFQATT and CDR2 SNEGSKA (reference sequence). CDR3 length: 13 amino acids. The ends lost 5 bases at V and 7 bases at J; junction bases unmatched: 8.

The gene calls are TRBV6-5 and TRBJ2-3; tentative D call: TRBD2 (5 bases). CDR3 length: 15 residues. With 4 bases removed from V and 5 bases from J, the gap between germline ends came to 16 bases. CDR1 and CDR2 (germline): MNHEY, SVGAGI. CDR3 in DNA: TGTGCCAGCAGTTCCGGACGGTGGAGGAGAGATACGCAGTATTTT. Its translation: CASSSGRWRRDTQYF.